This T cell receptor (beta chain) was sequenced for a study of neoadjuvant anti-PD-1 for oral cavity cancer. TCRdb's copy holds only in-frame clones and misses some; the assay was immunoSEQ multiplex PCR. The sample holds about 14,000 clones, 60% to 70% seen once. V lost 1 base and J 3 bases, leaving 13 bases between the germline ends. CDR1 SQVTM and CDR2 ANQGSEA come from the germline V gene. The CDR3 consists of 15 residues. The TCR sequence derives from a person aged 35-79 years with oral cavity squamous cell carcinoma. Specimen: PBMCs, collected before nivolumab (anti-PD-1) treatment. The V call is TRBV29-1, the J call TRBJ2-4; possible D gene TRBD2, 6 bases. CDR3 sequence (DNA): TGCAGCGTTGAAGTACCGGGAGTTAACAAAAACATTCAGTACTTC. Protein: CSVEVPGVNKNIQYF.